These 8 T cell receptor beta chains came from one sample sequenced in a study of blood T cell repertoires in COVID-19. Clones were read by immunoSEQ multiplex PCR, and TCRdb kept only the in-frame ones, dropping some. The profile shows more than 95,000 clones, about four fifths of them singletons. Sequencing was carried out using peripheral blood. The source of these receptors is a human donor in a cohort sampled during active COVID-19.

This chain links TRBV3-1 (or the pseudogene TRBV3-2) with TRBJ1-6, with TRBD1 matching over 8 bases. Germline V gene data show CDR1 as LGHDT and CDR2 as YNNKEL (reference sequence). The CDR3 has 16 residues. Unmatched junction bases numbered 13, after V lost 9 bases and J lost 6 bases. The CDR3 region is CASTAGGAFINSPLHF. The CDR3 bases are TGTGCCAGTACGGCAGGGGGCGCTTTCATTAATTCACCCCTCCACTTT.

The chain uses TRBV5-1 and TRBJ1-5; D remains ambiguous. CDR1 is SGHRS, CDR2 YFSETQ, per germline. V gave up 0 bases and J gave up 2 bases, with 12 bases separating them. The CDR3 has 16 amino acids. DNA for the CDR3: TGCGCCAGCAGCTTGGGGACGGGAAGGGGCAATCAGCCCCAGCATTTT. This sequence encodes CASSLGTGRGNQPQHF.

The rearrangement joins TRBV5-1 to TRBJ1-1; a weak D match, TRBD1 (5 bases). The CDR3 is made up of 13 amino acids. Trimming pared 4 bases from V and 5 bases from J, leaving 12 bases between. CDR1 is SGHRS, CDR2 YFSETQ, per germline. CDR3: CASSPSGLTEAFF. As DNA, the CDR3 is TGCGCCAGCAGCCCCTCAGGGTTAACTGAAGCTTTCTTT.

Here the CDR3 DNA reads TGTGCCAGCAGTTACGAGGTCAACTATGGCTACACCTTC. It yields the protein CASSYEVNYGYTF. The chain is built from TRBV6-2 or TRBV6-3 and TRBJ1-2; D unclear. Germline assignment: CDR1 MNHEY and CDR2 SVGEGT. This CDR3 spans 13 amino acids. Trimming stripped 2 bases from V and 2 bases from J, with 6 bases between.

The rearrangement uses TRBV7-8 and TRBJ1-1; tentatively, D is TRBD1 (5 bases). The CDR3 has 17 amino acids. Germline V gives CDR1 SGHVS, CDR2 FQNEAQ. The V end was cut by 1 base, the J end by 2 bases, with 17 bases between. CDR3 residues: CASSLGGLGRGNTEAFF. The CDR3 DNA follows: TGTGCCAGCAGCTTAGGGGGATTAGGGAGGGGAAACACTGAAGCTTTCTTT.

This clone is a singleton in its sample. The chain carries TRBV4-2 and TRBJ1-2; 8 positions agree with TRBD1. The ends lost 3 bases at V and 6 bases at J; junction bases unmatched: 9. CDR3 length: 15 amino acids. In germline, CDR1 is LGHNA, CDR2 YNFKEQ. The CDR3 nucleotides read TGTGCCAGCAGCCAGGTTACAGGGGGGCAGGATGGCTACACCTTC. It is translated as CASSQVTGGQDGYTF.

V gene TRBV19 combines with J gene TRBJ1-2; D is possibly TRBD1 (6 bases). This CDR3 is built from 11 residues. Trimming took off 5 bases at V and 8 bases at J, with 9 bases between the two ends. Germline CDR1 is LNHDA and CDR2 is SQIVND (reference sequence). The CDR3 here is CASSAQGGYTF. Written as DNA, the CDR3 is TGTGCCAGTAGTGCACAGGGAGGCTACACCTTC. Complete variable domain (other parts from reference TRBV19 and TRBJ1-2): DGGITQSPKYLFRKEGQNVTLSCEQNLNHDAMYWYRQDPGQGLRLIYYSQIVNDFQKGDIAEGYSVSREKKESFPLTVTSAQKNPTAFYLCASSAQGGYTFGSGTRLTVV.

The CDR3 region has the DNA TGTGCCAGCAGCGTAGTTCCCGGGGACTATGGCTACACCTTC. Its protein is CASSVVPGDYGYTF. The chain is built from TRBV9 and TRBJ1-2; D gene uncertain. Germline V gene data show CDR1 as SGDLS and CDR2 as YYNGEE. There are 14 residues in the CDR3. Trimming stripped 0 bases from V and 3 bases from J, with 9 bases between.